This T cell receptor beta chain is drawn from a study of blood T cell repertoires in COVID-19. Study summary: Acute-phase and convalescent COVID-19 samples originated in the United States, Italy and Spain.

Authors' processing steps: Amplified reference gene primers provided the basis for estimating nucleated cell counts. Libraries were prepared by immunoSEQ multiplex PCR; TCRdb keeps only in-frame clonotypes and omits some of them. The V and J calls and clone size were taken over from that table, and D and trimming were inferred from the DNA. The table records fewer than 250,000 clones, roughly 86% of them present only once. Looked up from germline, CDR1 is MNHNS and CDR2 is SASEGT. This CDR3 has 15 residues. The V end was cut by 0 bases, the J end by 2 bases, with 10 bases between. The receptor's source is a man in his fifties with acute or convalescent COVID-19. The chain has TRBV6-1 and TRBJ2-5, with a tentative D call TRBD1 (6 bases). The sample consisted of peripheral blood. CDR3 protein: CASSEAWTAQETQYF. CDR3 nucleotides: TGTGCCAGCAGTGAAGCGTGGACAGCACAAGAGACCCAGTACTTC.